This is a list of T cell receptor beta chains from one sample in a study of cytomegalovirus exposure and HLA in healthy donors. The method was immunoSEQ multiplex PCR; TCRdb's version includes in-frame clones alone and lacks a portion of them. The sample includes approximately 100,000 clones, around 80% of them seen just once. The sample taken for sequencing was PBMCs. The receptor set was obtained from a woman aged 35 to 49 in good health and CMV-seronegative. The CDR3 runs from the conserved cysteine through the conserved F or W. D genes are given only for firm matches. Expanded clones get a size class; other rows say once, few or many, or leave the size out.

>12|TRBV11-2|TRBJ2-7|-|-
TGTGCCAGCAGGGAGACGGCCTACGAGCAGTACTTC
CASRETAYEQYF
>12|TRBV18|TRBJ1-1|-|few
TGTGCCAGCTCACCAAGGGGGTCTGAAGCTTTCTTT
CASSPRGSEAFF
>13|TRBV7-6|TRBJ2-1|-|few
TGTGCCAGCAGCTTGGGCATTGGCAGCGAGCAGTTCTTC
CASSLGIGSEQFF
>13|TRBV19|TRBJ2-7|TRBD2|few
TGTGCCAGTAGTATGGGGGGGGCCTACGAGCAGTACTTC
CASSMGGAYEQYF
>13|TRBV5-1|TRBJ2-7|TRBD1|-
TGCGCCAGCAGCGCGGGACAGGGGTACGAGCAGTACTTC
CASSAGQGYEQYF
>15|TRBV5-4|TRBJ1-3|-|-
TGTGCCAGCAGCTTCGTTCCCGAGGCTGGAAACACCATATATTTT
CASSFVPEAGNTIYF
>12|TRBV30|TRBJ1-1|-|-
TGTGCCTGGAGTGGGGGCGCCAGCGAAGCTTTCTTT
CAWSGGASEAFF
>15|TRBV7-6|TRBJ1-1|TRBD1|-
TGTGCCAGCAGCGACTTGGACAGGGGAGGAACTGAAGCTTTCTTT
CASSDLDRGGTEAFF
>16|TRBV7-2|TRBJ2-1|TRBD2|-
TGTGCCAGCAGCTCCTCTAGCGGGGGGGCCCGGAATGAGCAGTTCTTC
CASSSSSGGARNEQFF
>15|TRBV19|TRBJ2-5|-|-
TGTGCCAGTAGTATAGGGTTGGGAGGGGGAGAGACCCAGTACTTC
CASSIGLGGGETQYF
>19|TRBV27|TRBJ1-5|TRBD1|-
TGTGCCAGCAGTTTAGACGCGAGGGGGCTAGGGGTTAGCAATCAGCCCCAGCATTTT
CASSLDARGLGVSNQPQHF
>14|TRBV4-3|TRBJ2-7|TRBD1|-
TGCGCCAGCAGCCAGGTGGGACAGGGTGACGAGCAGTACTTC
CASSQVGQGDEQYF
>14|TRBV29-1|TRBJ2-1|TRBD2|-
TGCAGCGTTCGGCGAGCGGGGGGGAACAATGAGCAGTTCTTC
CSVRRAGGNNEQFF
>15|TRBV7-9|TRBJ2-3|TRBD2|few
TGTGCCAGCAGAGTGAGCGGGACTAGCACAGATACGCAGTATTTT
CASRVSGTSTDTQYF
>13|TRBV2|TRBJ2-3|TRBD1|-
TGTGCCAGTAGGGACAGGGGGTCGGATACGCAGTATTTT
CASRDRGSDTQYF
>13|TRBV29-1|TRBJ1-1|TRBD1|-
TGCAGCGTTATATGGACAGGGCGGCCTGAAGCTTTCTTT
CSVIWTGRPEAFF
>15|TRBV10-3|TRBJ1-6|TRBD1|-
TGTGCCATCAGCCCGGGACAGTTCTATAATTCACCCCTCCACTTT
CAISPGQFYNSPLHF
>12|TRBV5-1|TRBJ2-7|TRBD1|-
TGCGCCAGCAGCCAACAGGGGGCCGAGCAGTACTTC
CASSQQGAEQYF
>13|TRBV2|TRBJ2-7|-|-
TGTGCCAGCAGTTACCGGGAAGGATACGAGCAGTACTTC
CASSYREGYEQYF
>13|TRBV25-1|TRBJ2-5|-|-
TGTGCCAGCAGGGGAGCCGGGAAAGAGACCCAGTACTTC
CASRGAGKETQYF
>16|TRBV28|TRBJ2-1|-|-
TGTGCCAGCACGTCCCTGGAGACGGGCTCCTACAATGAGCAGTTCTTC
CASTSLETGSYNEQFF
>13|TRBV6-5|TRBJ1-1|-|-
TGTGCCAGCAGGGCGTGGACATACTCTGAAGCTTTCTTT
CASRAWTYSEAFF
>14|TRBV25-1|TRBJ1-5|-|few
TGTGCCAGCAGTGCAGGGAATAGCAATCAGCCCCAGCATTTT
CASSAGNSNQPQHF
>17|TRBV15|TRBJ1-2|-|-
TGTGCCACCAGCAGAGATAAGGGTAGGGACACGAACTATGGCTACACCTTC
CATSRDKGRDTNYGYTF
>18|TRBV7-2|TRBJ1-1|-|-
TGTGCCAGCAGCTTAGGTCGCGGGGACGGCTACCGCAACACTGAAGCTTTCTTT
CASSLGRGDGYRNTEAFF
>13|TRBV10-3|TRBJ1-4|-|-
TGTGCCATCAGTGAGGACGGAACGGGAAAACTGTTTTTT
CAISEDGTGKLFF
>14|TRBV28|TRBJ2-3|-|-
TGTGCCAGCAAAGTCCAGGGTCTCTCAGATACGCAGTATTTT
CASKVQGLSDTQYF
>17|TRBV30|TRBJ1-5|TRBD1|-
TGTGCCTGGAGTGTAGAGACAGGGGGAATGGGCAATCAGCCCCAGCATTTT
CAWSVETGGMGNQPQHF